The 9 T cell receptor beta chains below come from one sample, sequenced in a study of T cells after yellow fever vaccination (dated by TCRdb to between 2018 and 2020). The treatment or condition label, read with the paper, signifies: live attenuated yellow fever vaccine strain. The receptor library was made with 5' RACE. The run used an Illumina HiSeq 2500. The public reads were run again by TCRdb, first through fastp at Q25 and then through MiXCR, and only productive beta chains were kept. Rows matching on CDR3 protein sequence are summarized as one entry with the most common DNA and genes. Recorded for this sample are around 550,000 distinct CDR3 sequences; 15% to 20% of them occurred a single time. The ten largest clones capture around an eighth of the sample. The sample was PBMCs, taken 15 days after the yellow fever booster vaccination. Receptor source: a young man who received the YFV17D yellow fever vaccine.

The rearrangement links TRBV15 to TRBJ2-5; D is possibly TRBD1 or TRBD2 (5 bases each). V was pared by 5 bases and J by 8 bases, with 18 bases between. There are 14 residues in the CDR3. Germline V lookup: CDR1 LNHNV, CDR2 YYDKDF (reference sequence). This CDR3 reads CATSAGPEQGTQYF. The CDR3 region has the DNA TGTGCCACCAGCGCGGGCCCCGAGCAGGGCACCCAGTACTTC.

This clonotype appeared a few times. The gene calls are TRBV4-3 and TRBJ2-1, with 9 positions matching TRBD2. The CDR3 extends over 15 amino acids. Germline lookup yields CDR1 LGHNA and CDR2 YSLEER. After removal of 1 base from V and 4 bases from J, the junction contained 2 bases not matched to a gene. The CDR3: CASSQGAGGYNEQFF. CDR3 coding DNA: TGCGCCAGCAGCCAAGGCGCGGGAGGGTACAATGAGCAGTTCTTC.

This clonotype was found a few times. The rearrangement uses TRBV3-1 and TRBJ2-5; 12 bases map to TRBD1. The CDR3 totals 17 residues. The V gene's germline CDR1 is LGHDT and CDR2 YNNKEL (reference sequence). V dropped 6 bases and J dropped 1; count of bases not matched to a gene: 9. The CDR3 DNA is TGTGCCAGCAGTCAACCGGGACAGGGGGCTCTCCAAGAGACCCAGTACTTC. Protein: CASSQPGQGALQETQYF.

The CDR3 reads CASSLSRQGYEQYF. The CDR3 DNA reads as TGTGCCAGCAGTTTATCAAGACAGGGCTACGAGCAGTACTTC. J is TRBJ2-7 and V is TRBV27; 7 bases agree with TRBD1. Germline V gene sequence: CDR1 MNHEY, CDR2 SMNVEV (reference sequence). CDR3 length: 14 residues. The V gene end was trimmed by 0 bases and the J gene end by 3 bases; junction bases not matched to a gene: 2.

There are a few counts of this clonotype. This rearrangement joins TRBV7-9 to TRBJ2-7, with TRBD1 matching 7 bases. This CDR3 is built from 14 residues. CDR1 SEHNR and CDR2 FQNEAQ come from the germline V gene (reference sequence). Trimming cost V 3 bases and J 3 bases; bases outside gene matches: 5. The chain's CDR3 is CASSLTGPNYEQYF. In DNA form, the CDR3 reads TGTGCCAGCAGCTTGACAGGGCCGAACTACGAGCAGTACTTC. Using reference TRBV7-9 and TRBJ2-7 for the parts outside the CDR3, the full variable domain is DTGVSQNPRHKITKRGQNVTFRCDPISEHNRLYWYRQTLGQGPEFLTYFQNEAQLEKSRLLSDRFSAERPKGSFSTLEIQRTEQGDSAMYLCASSLTGPNYEQYFGPGTRLTVT.

CDR3 sequence reads: CAISYASTDTQYF. DNA for the CDR3: TGTGCCATCAGTTACGCTAGCACAGATACGCAGTATTTT. The chain couples TRBV10-3 to TRBJ2-3, with D unresolved. The CDR3 totals 13 residues. The germline V gene encodes CDR1 ENHRY and CDR2 SYGVKD. Trimming cost V 5 bases and J 0 bases, with 6 bases left between them.

The chain links TRBV5-1 to TRBJ2-7; D remains ambiguous. The CDR3 loop spans 14 amino acids. Trimming shortened V by 4 bases and J by 2 bases, and 13 bases separated the two germline ends. Germline-derived CDR1 and CDR2 are SGHRS and YFSETQ. The CDR3, as DNA: TGCGCCAGCAGCCAGAGTGGGCGGACCTACGAGCAGTACTTC. It translates to CASSQSGRTYEQYF.

Here the CDR3 reads CATSSGLAGEGDTQYF. CDR3 bases: TGTGCCACCAGTAGCGGACTAGCGGGAGAGGGAGATACGCAGTATTTT. V is TRBV15 and J is TRBJ2-3, with 13 nucleotides matching TRBD2. The germline V gene encodes CDR1 LNHNV and CDR2 YYDKDF (reference sequence). V gave up 6 bases and J gave up 5 bases; unmatched junction bases: 8. This CDR3 is built from 16 residues.

This clonotype came up a few times. V and J are TRBV10-3 and TRBJ2-2; 11 positions agree with TRBD2. The germline gives CDR1 ENHRY, CDR2 SYGVKD. This CDR3 has 16 residues. J was trimmed by 5 bases and V by 3 bases; bases with no gene match: 5. CDR3 nucleotides: TGTGCCATCAGTGATGGGACTAGCGGATTAACCGGGGAGCTGTTTTTT. It specifies CAISDGTSGLTGELFF.